This TCR gamma chain derives from a study of gamma delta lymphoproliferative disorders and STAT genes. The V segment lost 3 bases and the J segment 7 bases; nucleotides outside the gene matches: 9. From germline, CDR1 is EGSTGY and CDR2 YDSYTSSV. CDR3 size: 13 residues. Genomic DNA from isolated PBMCs served as the sequencing template. TCRdb repeated clone calling on the multiplex PCR reads with CATT. Of more than 2,500 gamma-chain clones detected, roughly 8% appear once; the ten largest clones hold around 16%. By share, this clone counts as medium-sized (0.01 to 0.1%). Sequencing was performed on blood. The V gene is TRGV4, the J gene TRGJ1 or TRGJ2. As TCRdb names no J gene, one was assigned here on the basis of a DNA match to germline. This receptor was taken from a human donor in good health. The CDR3 protein is CATWDLPPYKKLF. CDR3 bases: TGTGCCACCTGGGATCTCCCCCCCTATAAGAAACTCTTT.